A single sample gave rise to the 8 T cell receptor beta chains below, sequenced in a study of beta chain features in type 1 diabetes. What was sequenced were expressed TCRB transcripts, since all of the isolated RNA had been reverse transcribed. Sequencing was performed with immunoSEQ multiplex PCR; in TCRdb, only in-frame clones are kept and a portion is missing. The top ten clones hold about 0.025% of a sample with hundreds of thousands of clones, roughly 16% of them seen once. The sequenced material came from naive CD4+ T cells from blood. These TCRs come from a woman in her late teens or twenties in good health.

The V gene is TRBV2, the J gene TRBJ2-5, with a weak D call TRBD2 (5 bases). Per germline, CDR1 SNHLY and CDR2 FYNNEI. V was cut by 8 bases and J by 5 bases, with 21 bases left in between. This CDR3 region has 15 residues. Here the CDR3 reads CASSVESSSGETQYF. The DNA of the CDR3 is TGTGCCAGCTCAGTGGAGTCTAGCTCCGGGGAGACCCAGTACTTC.

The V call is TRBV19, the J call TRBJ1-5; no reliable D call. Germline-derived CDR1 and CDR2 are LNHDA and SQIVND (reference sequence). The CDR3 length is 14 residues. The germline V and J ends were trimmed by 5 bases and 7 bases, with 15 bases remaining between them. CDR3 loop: CASSYKGIDQPQHF. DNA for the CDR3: TGTGCCAGTAGTTATAAGGGCATCGACCAGCCCCAGCATTTT.

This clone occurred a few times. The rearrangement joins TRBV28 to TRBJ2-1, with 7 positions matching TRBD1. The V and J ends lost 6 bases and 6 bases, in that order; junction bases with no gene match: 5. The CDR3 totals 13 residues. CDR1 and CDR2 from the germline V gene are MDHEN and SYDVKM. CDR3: CASSLGDSNEQFF. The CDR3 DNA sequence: TGTGCCAGCAGCCTCGGGGACAGCAATGAGCAGTTCTTC.

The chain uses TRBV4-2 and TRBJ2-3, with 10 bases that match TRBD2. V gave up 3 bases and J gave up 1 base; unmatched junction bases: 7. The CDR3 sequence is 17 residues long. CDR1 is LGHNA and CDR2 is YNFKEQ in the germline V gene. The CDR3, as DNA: TGTGCCAGCAGCCAGGACCGAAGCGGGAGGGGCACAGATACGCAGTATTTT. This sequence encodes CASSQDRSGRGTDTQYF.

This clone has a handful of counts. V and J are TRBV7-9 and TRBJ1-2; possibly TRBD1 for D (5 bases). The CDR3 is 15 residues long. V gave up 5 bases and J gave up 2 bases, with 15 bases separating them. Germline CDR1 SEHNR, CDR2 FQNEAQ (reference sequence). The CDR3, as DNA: TGTGCCAGCAGCCCGGGGACCGCGAACAACTATGGCTACACCTTC. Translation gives CASSPGTANNYGYTF.

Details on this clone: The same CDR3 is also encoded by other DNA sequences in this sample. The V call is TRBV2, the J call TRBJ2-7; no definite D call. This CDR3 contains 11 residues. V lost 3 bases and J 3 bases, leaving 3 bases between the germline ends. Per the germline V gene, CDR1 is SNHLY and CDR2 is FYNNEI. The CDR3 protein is CASSENYEQYF. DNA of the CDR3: TGTGCCAGCAGTGAGAACTACGAGCAGTACTTC.

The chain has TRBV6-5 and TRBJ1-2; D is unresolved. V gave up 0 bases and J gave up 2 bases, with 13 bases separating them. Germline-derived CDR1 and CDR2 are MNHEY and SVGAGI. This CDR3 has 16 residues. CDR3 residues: CASSYSMETSNYGYTF. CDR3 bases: TGTGCCAGCAGTTACTCGATGGAAACTAGCAACTATGGCTACACCTTC.

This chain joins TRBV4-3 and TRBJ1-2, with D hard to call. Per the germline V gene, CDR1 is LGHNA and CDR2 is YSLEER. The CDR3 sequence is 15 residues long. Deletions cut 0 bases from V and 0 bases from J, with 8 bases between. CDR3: CASSQEPFANYGYTF. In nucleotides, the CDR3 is TGCGCCAGCAGCCAAGAACCCTTCGCTAACTATGGCTACACCTTC.